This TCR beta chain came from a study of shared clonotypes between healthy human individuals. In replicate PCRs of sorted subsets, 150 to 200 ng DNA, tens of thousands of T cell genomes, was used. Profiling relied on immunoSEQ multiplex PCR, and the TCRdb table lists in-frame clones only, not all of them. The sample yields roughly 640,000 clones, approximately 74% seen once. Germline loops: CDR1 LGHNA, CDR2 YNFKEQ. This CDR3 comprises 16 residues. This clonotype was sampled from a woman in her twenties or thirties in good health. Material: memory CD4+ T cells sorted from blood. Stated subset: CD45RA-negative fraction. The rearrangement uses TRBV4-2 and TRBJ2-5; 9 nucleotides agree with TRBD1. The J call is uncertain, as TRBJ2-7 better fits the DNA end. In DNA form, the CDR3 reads TGTGCCAGCAGCCAAGCCAAAGGGACAGGGCGCTACGAGCAGTACTTC. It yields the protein CASSQAKGTGRYEQYF.